One and the same sample provided the 29 T cell receptor beta chains below, sequenced in a study of T cell repertoires in cytomegalovirus infection. TCRdb re-called the reads with MiXCR, one entry per CDR3 protein. The repertoire has around 310,000 distinct CDR3 sequences, 15% to 20% of them found once; the top ten carry around 13%. Sequenced material: PBMCs. The receptors were gathered from a human donor in good health (CMV status not recorded). Some clones in this sample may be carry-over from other donors' samples.

This clonotype was counted ten times or more. The genes are TRBV11-3 and TRBJ2-7; D unresolved. V lost 3 bases and J lost 0, with 9 bases in between. The CDR3 extends over 14 amino acids. Germline assignment: CDR1 SGHNT and CDR2 YENEEA. This chain's CDR3 is CASSLSSSSYEQYF. DNA for the CDR3: TGTGCCAGCAGCTTGTCTTCCAGCTCCTACGAGCAGTACTTC.

The V gene is TRBV4-1, the J gene TRBJ1-6; TRBD1 matches at 7 bases. This CDR3 comprises 15 residues. The V and J ends lost 2 bases and 7 bases, in that order; junction bases with no gene match: 5. The germline gives CDR1 MGHRA, CDR2 YSYEKL. CDR3 sequence (DNA): TGCGCCAGCAGCCAATTGGACAGGAGAAATTCACCCCTCCACTTT. Residues: CASSQLDRRNSPLHF.

The chain joins TRBV9 to TRBJ2-5; D not certain. V shed 0 bases and J shed 4 bases, with 10 bases lying between them. Germline CDR1 and CDR2: SGDLS and YYNGEE. This CDR3 comprises 14 residues. Here the CDR3 DNA reads TGTGCCAGCAGCGTAGGGAGTAGGATAGAGACCCAGTACTTC. This gives the protein CASSVGSRIETQYF.

This clonotype has at least ten counts. The chain joins TRBV6-1 to TRBJ2-7; D may be TRBD1 (6 bases). CDR3 length: 14 residues. Deletions cut 5 bases from V and 3 bases from J, with 14 bases between. The germline V gene has CDR1 MNHNS and CDR2 SASEGT. The CDR3 region is CASSYAHRDYEQYF. The CDR3 nucleotides are TGTGCCAGCAGTTATGCCCACAGGGACTACGAGCAGTACTTC.

In its sample, this clonotype was seen a few times. V usage is TRBV7-9 and J usage is TRBJ1-2; weak D call: TRBD1 (6 bases). Germline CDR1 SEHNR, CDR2 FQNEAQ (reference sequence). The CDR3 is 14 amino acids. V lost 5 bases to trimming and J lost 5 bases, with 15 bases between them. The DNA of the CDR3 is TGTGCCAGCAGCCAAGGACAGCAGGGGTATGGCTACACCTTC. This translates into CASSQGQQGYGYTF.

V is TRBV12-3 or TRBV12-4 and J is TRBJ2-3; TRBD2 is a possible D gene (6 bases). Trimming took off 4 bases at V and 1 base at J, with 18 bases between the two ends. CDR3 length: 17 amino acids. This CDR3 reads CASSYVGGWGGTDTQYF. As DNA, the CDR3 is TGTGCCAGCAGTTACGTCGGGGGATGGGGGGGCACAGATACGCAGTATTTT.

The table lists this clonotype with many counts. The rearrangement links TRBV28 to TRBJ1-4, with 7 nucleotides matching TRBD1. With V trimmed by 4 bases and J by 8 bases, 7 bases remained unmatched. This CDR3 has 14 residues. Germline lookup yields CDR1 MDHEN and CDR2 SYDVKM. CDR3 protein: CASSSGTVKEKLFF. CDR3 coding DNA: TGTGCCAGCAGTTCCGGGACAGTTAAGGAAAAACTGTTTTTT.

This clonotype has just a few counts. J is TRBJ2-5 and V is TRBV6-1; 8 bases match TRBD1. This CDR3 has 14 amino acids. Trimming cost V 7 bases and J 5 bases; bases outside gene matches: 9. Germline loops: CDR1 MNHNS, CDR2 SASEGT. CDR3 nucleotide sequence: TGTGCCAGCACCAAGGACAGGGATGGGGAGACCCAGTACTTC. As protein: CASTKDRDGETQYF.

The CDR3 loop reads CASKQESEKLFF. DNA of the CDR3: TGTGCCAGCAAACAGGAATCTGAAAAACTGTTTTTT. This chain uses TRBV2 with TRBJ1-4; maybe TRBD1 (5 bases). With 7 bases removed from V and 7 bases from J, the gap between germline ends came to 10 bases. The CDR3 consists of 12 residues. Looked up from germline, CDR1 is SNHLY and CDR2 is FYNNEI.

This clonotype was seen more than once but under ten times. The CDR3 is CASSPGTGRSYEQYF. CDR3 coding DNA: TGTGCCAGCAGCCCAGGGACAGGGAGGTCCTACGAGCAGTACTTC. The rearrangement uses TRBV4-2 and TRBJ2-7; 9 bases fit TRBD1. With 4 bases clipped from V and 1 base from J, the junction kept 5 bases outside the gene matches. The germline V gene encodes CDR1 LGHNA and CDR2 YNFKEQ. The CDR3 runs 15 residues.

This sequence joins TRBV24-1 and TRBJ2-3; 8 nucleotides align to TRBD1. Germline CDR1 reads KGHDR; CDR2 reads SFDVKD. The CDR3 runs to 16 residues. Unmatched junction bases numbered 9, after V lost 4 bases and J lost 4 bases. The CDR3 sequence: CATSETGTGGSDTQYF. Written as DNA, the CDR3 is TGTGCCACCAGTGAAACCGGGACAGGAGGGTCAGATACGCAGTATTTT.

There are many counts of this clonotype. The V call is TRBV18, the J call TRBJ2-7, with TRBD1 matching over 7 bases. Trimming took 3 bases from V and 1 from J; bases not matched to a gene: 6. This CDR3 has 15 amino acids. Germline lookup yields CDR1 KGHSH and CDR2 LQKENI. CDR3 bases: TGTGCCAGCTCACCGGGGACAGCTATATCCTACGAGCAGTACTTC. Protein product: CASSPGTAISYEQYF.

The gene calls are TRBV10-3 and TRBJ1-2, with D possibly being TRBD1 (5 bases). Germline V gene sequence: CDR1 ENHRY, CDR2 SYGVKD. Trimming took 2 bases from V and 2 from J, leaving 21 bases between them. This CDR3 comprises 18 residues. The CDR3 nucleotides are TGTGCCATCAGTGAGCCAATGCCCCAGGGAAAAAGGAACTATGGCTACACCTTC. Translating gives CAISEPMPQGKRNYGYTF.

The sample holds a few counts of this clonotype. This sequence joins TRBV5-1 and TRBJ1-2; no clear D. The CDR3 has 14 residues. Per germline, CDR1 SGHRS and CDR2 YFSETQ. Deletions cut 0 bases from V and 0 bases from J, with 6 bases between. The CDR3: CASSLGPANYGYTF. DNA for the CDR3: TGCGCCAGCAGCTTGGGCCCTGCTAACTATGGCTACACCTTC. The whole variable domain, filled in from reference TRBV5-1 and TRBJ1-2, reads KAGVTQTPRYLIKTRGQQVTLSCSPISGHRSVSWYQQTPGQGLQFLFEYFSETQRNKGNFPGRFSGRQFSNSRSEMNVSTLELGDSALYLCASSLGPANYGYTFGSGTRLTVV.

The chain has TRBV4-3 and TRBJ1-6; D might be TRBD1 (5 bases). CDR3 length equals 17 residues. Trimming shortened V by 0 bases and J by 8 bases, and 17 bases separated the two germline ends. The germline CDR1 and CDR2 sequences are LGHNA and YSLEER. CDR3 in DNA: TGCGCCAGCAGCCAAGATCCGACGGCGTCGGGGCATTCACCCCTCCACTTT. The encoded protein is CASSQDPTASGHSPLHF.

This clonotype was recorded a few times. This chain connects TRBV11-2 to TRBJ1-3, with TRBD1 matching over 7 bases. Trimming at V came to 5 bases and at J to 3 bases, leaving 4 bases not matched to a gene. CDR1 is SGHAT and CDR2 is FQNNGV in the germline V gene. The CDR3 covers 14 residues. As DNA, the CDR3 is TGTGCCAGCAGCATACAGGGGATTGGAAACACCATATATTTT. Translation: CASSIQGIGNTIYF.

The chain couples TRBV4-1 to TRBJ2-3; D call uncertain. V was clipped by 6 bases and J by 4 bases, with 8 bases between them. CDR1 is MGHRA and CDR2 is YSYEKL in the germline V gene. This CDR3 is 12 amino acids long. CDR3 sequence reads: CASSRIADTQYF. As DNA, the CDR3 is TGCGCCAGCAGTCGGATAGCAGATACGCAGTATTTT.

This clonotype was seen at least ten times. The CDR3 DNA is TGTGCCAGCAGCCCAGGGTCCGGCCCTAACACCGGGGAGCTGTTTTTT. Translating it yields CASSPGSGPNTGELFF. This chain uses TRBV7-9 with TRBJ2-2; D possibly corresponds to TRBD1 (5 bases). Germline CDR1 reads SEHNR; CDR2 reads FQNEAQ (reference sequence). Trimming shortened V by 5 bases and J by 2 bases, and 15 bases separated the two germline ends. The CDR3 runs 16 residues.

The table lists this clonotype with many counts. This chain connects TRBV6-1 to TRBJ2-7; TRBD1 matches 8 bases. J was trimmed by 3 bases and V by 6 bases; bases with no gene match: 10. This CDR3 is built from 15 residues. CDR1 MNHNS and CDR2 SASEGT come from the germline V gene. The CDR3 nucleotides read TGTGCCAGCAGCTCCCGGGACAGGCGGCTCTACGAGCAGTACTTC. Its translation is CASSSRDRRLYEQYF.

V and J are TRBV10-3 and TRBJ2-7; 9 bases are shared with TRBD1. With V trimmed by 5 bases and J by 9 bases, 8 bases remained unmatched. CDR3 length: 13 amino acids. In germline, CDR1 is ENHRY, CDR2 SYGVKD. The CDR3 spells CAISTLTGGAQYF. The CDR3 DNA follows: TGTGCCATCAGTACTCTGACAGGGGGGGCGCAGTACTTC.

The rearrangement links TRBV7-9 to TRBJ1-5; the D gene is possibly TRBD1 (6 bases). Germline CDR1 is SEHNR and CDR2 is FQNEAQ (reference sequence). The CDR3 length is 16 residues. Trimming shortened V by 0 bases and J by 7 bases, and 16 bases separated the two germline ends. CDR3 amino acids: CASSLAIGTGGQPQHF. The CDR3 nucleotides are TGTGCCAGCAGCTTAGCGATCGGGACCGGGGGCCAGCCCCAGCATTTT.

This clonotype has a handful of counts. The rearrangement joins TRBV6-2 or TRBV6-3 to TRBJ2-1, with 7 positions matching TRBD2. Germline V lookup: CDR1 MNHEY, CDR2 SVGEGT. The CDR3 has 17 amino acids. J lost 4 bases, V lost 4 bases, and 13 bases had no gene match. The CDR3 region is CASSFSPLTSTYNEQFF. The CDR3 DNA follows: TGTGCCAGCAGTTTCTCCCCGCTGACTAGCACTTACAATGAGCAGTTCTTC.

The chain recombines TRBV11-3 with TRBJ2-7; D may be TRBD2 (6 bases). V was trimmed by 5 bases and J by 5 bases, leaving 13 bases between them. The CDR3 is made up of 13 amino acids. CDR1 and CDR2 (germline): SGHNT, YENEEA. CDR3 sequence reads: CASSPSGEDEQYF. Here the CDR3 DNA reads TGTGCCAGCAGCCCCTCGGGGGAGGACGAGCAGTACTTC.

This clonotype was seen at least ten times. The gene calls are TRBV6-1 and TRBJ2-5; perhaps TRBD1 as D (5 bases). Germline lookup yields CDR1 MNHNS and CDR2 SASEGT. CDR3 length equals 13 residues. V was pared by 7 bases and J by 2 bases, with 11 bases between. CDR3 nucleotides: TGTGCCAGCACCGTGACAGAACAAGAGACCCAGTACTTC. Residues: CASTVTEQETQYF.

This clonotype was detected ten times or more. The rearrangement uses TRBV28 and TRBJ1-2; weak D call: TRBD1 (5 bases). The ends were cut back, 2 bases at V and 5 bases at J, with 21 bases in the middle. The germline CDR1 and CDR2 sequences are MDHEN and SYDVKM. The CDR3 runs 17 residues. Written as DNA, the CDR3 is TGTGCCAGCAGTTTAATATCCGGGCAGGGCCTACGTTATGGCTACACCTTC. Its translation is CASSLISGQGLRYGYTF.

This clonotype was seen a handful of times. The chain couples TRBV6-6 to TRBJ1-2, with no clear D. Trimming left V 0 bases short and J 8 bases short, with 13 bases between. Germline CDR1 MNHNY, CDR2 SVGAGI (reference sequence). The CDR3 totals 14 residues. In DNA, the CDR3 is TGTGCCAGCAGTTACTCCCTGAACATGGGAGGCTACACCTTC. Translated, it gives CASSYSLNMGGYTF.

This clonotype turned up a few times. This rearrangement joins TRBV6-1 to TRBJ2-5; possibly TRBD1 for D (6 bases). Trimming removed 4 bases from V and 5 bases from J, with 14 bases in between. The CDR3 consists of 14 residues. Germline CDR1 is MNHNS and CDR2 is SASEGT. The CDR3 sequence: CASSVTGQEETQYF. DNA of the CDR3: TGTGCCAGCAGTGTGACAGGTCAAGAGGAGACCCAGTACTTC.

V gene TRBV6-1 combines with J gene TRBJ2-3; possibly TRBD1 or TRBD2 for D (5 bases each). V was pared by 3 bases and J by 2 bases, with 15 bases between. The CDR3 sequence is 16 residues long. The germline CDR1 and CDR2 sequences are MNHNS and SASEGT. The CDR3 region is CASSDLFGGNTDTQYF. Written as DNA, the CDR3 is TGTGCCAGCAGTGACCTGTTTGGGGGAAACACAGATACGCAGTATTTT.

This clonotype showed up just a few times. This rearrangement joins TRBV10-3 to TRBJ2-1; 14 nucleotides match TRBD2. The CDR3 runs 16 residues. Germline loops: CDR1 ENHRY, CDR2 SYGVKD. With 3 bases clipped from V and 6 bases from J, the junction kept 4 bases outside the gene matches. CDR3: CAISEPGLAGVNEQFF. The CDR3 region has the DNA TGTGCCATCAGTGAACCGGGACTAGCGGGGGTCAATGAGCAGTTCTTC.